The text below deals with one T cell receptor beta chain. No antigen is known for it. Six healthy women, forming three identical twin pairs, donated samples. The data derive from a study of identical twins' blood T cells. Each CDR3 protein is one row after TCRdb ran MiXCR on the 5' RACE reads. The sample lists a few hundred thousand distinct CDR3 sequences, roughly 28% occurring once. The length of the CDR3 is 11 residues. Germline V gene data show CDR1 as MNHEY and CDR2 as SVGEGT. Trimming removed 0 bases at V and 8 bases at J, with 5 bases between. Whole-study findings and limits: Out-of-frame TCRbeta clonotypes reportedly had markedly more similar V usage in twins than unrelated donors.

This receptor was identified in a woman aged 18 to 50 in good health. The sample was PBMCs. This chain links TRBV6-2 or TRBV6-3 with TRBJ2-7, with unresolved D. CDR3 coding DNA: TGTGCCAGCAGTTACTCGATAAAGCAGTACTTC. Its protein is CASSYSIKQYF.